This entry concerns a single TCR beta chain. The sample belongs to a study of blood T cell repertoires in COVID-19. The protocol was immunoSEQ multiplex PCR, while the TCRdb copy is restricted to in-frame clones and leaves out a portion. Of 150,000 to 250,000 clones detected, approximately 86% appear once; the ten largest clones hold around 2.4%. The CDR3 runs to 13 residues. V lost 6 bases and J lost 8; bases outside the gene matches: 7. CDR1 MDHEN and CDR2 SYDVKM come from the germline V gene. This sequence was found in a woman in her 30s who had recovered from COVID-19. The sample was PBMCs or T cells enriched from blood (not recorded which). This chain joins TRBV28 and TRBJ2-1, with 7 bases fitting TRBD1. The CDR3 DNA follows: TGTGCCAGCAGGGAGGCTGGGACAGATGAGCAGTTCTTC. It is translated as CASREAGTDEQFF.